The text below deals with one T cell receptor beta chain. What it binds is unknown. The sample originates from a study of cytomegalovirus exposure and HLA in healthy donors. Study results and limitations: Cytomegalovirus association was listed for about 170 TCR beta chains. In a later analysis, HLA-associated TCR beta chains were more clonally expanded than equally common others. Roughly uniform depth of sequencing across donors was assumed in presence/absence analyses.

The length of the CDR3 is 14 residues. Per germline, CDR1 MNHNY and CDR2 SVGAGI (reference sequence). V dropped 0 bases and J dropped 6; count of bases not matched to a gene: 1. Everyone who donated was a healthy bone marrow donor. PCR involved 60 Vbeta and 13 Jbeta primers. Some clones are missing from TCRdb's copy, which holds only in-frame ones; the method was immunoSEQ multiplex PCR. The sample gives about 120,000 clones, 74% of which show up once; 11% is in the top ten. The sequenced sample consisted of PBMCs. The rearrangement links TRBV6-6 to TRBJ1-1; 10 bases agree with TRBD1. The TCR sequence derives from a woman between 50 and 59 years old in good health and CMV-seropositive. The CDR3 loop reads CASSYSDRGAEAFF. DNA for the CDR3: TGTGCCAGCAGTTACTCGGACAGGGGGGCTGAAGCTTTCTTT.